These 27 T cell receptor beta chains were sequenced from one sample in a study of shared clonotypes between healthy human individuals. In the naive CD8 group, cells lacked CD45RO and were positively selected for CCR7, so terminally differentiated effector memory CD45RA+ cells were left out. Clones were sequenced by immunoSEQ multiplex PCR, and TCRdb holds only the in-frame ones, with some missing. The sample has about 820,000 clones, 80% to 95% seen once. Sequencing was carried out using naive CD8+ T cells sorted from blood. These receptors originate from a man aged 30 to 45 in good health.

This chain uses TRBV15 with TRBJ2-3, with D unclear. The CDR3 runs to 17 residues. V was trimmed by 0 bases and J by 2 bases, leaving 15 bases between them. The V gene's germline CDR1 is LNHNV and CDR2 YYDKDF (reference sequence). In DNA, the CDR3 is TGTGCCACCAGCAGAGATATGAGAAGCCTAAACACAGATACGCAGTATTTT. It encodes CATSRDMRSLNTDTQYF.

The V call is TRBV10-3, the J call TRBJ2-5; 8 bases are a match to TRBD2. The germline V gene has CDR1 ENHRY and CDR2 SYGVKD. The V gene end was trimmed by 4 bases and the J gene end by 1 base; junction bases not matched to a gene: 5. The CDR3 consists of 15 residues. Written as DNA, the CDR3 is TGTGCCATCAGTGGGACCGGGAGGGCCCAAGAGACCCAGTACTTC. It is translated as CAISGTGRAQETQYF.

This chain joins TRBV12-5 and TRBJ2-7; D possibly corresponds to TRBD1 (6 bases). Trimming left V 4 bases short and J 3 bases short, with 7 bases between. The V gene's germline CDR1 is LGHNT and CDR2 FRNRAP. The CDR3 loop spans 12 amino acids. The CDR3 here is CASGSGDYEQYF. The CDR3 nucleotides read TGTGCTAGTGGTTCAGGGGACTACGAGCAGTACTTC.

V and J are TRBV10-3 and TRBJ2-7; 10 bases are shared with TRBD1. V shed 2 bases, J shed 2 bases, and the junction held 3 bases outside the gene matches. CDR3 length: 15 residues. Germline V gene lookup returns CDR1 ENHRY and CDR2 SYGVKD. CDR3 region: CAISEPGQGAYEQYF. The CDR3 nucleotides are TGTGCCATCAGTGAGCCAGGACAGGGGGCCTACGAGCAGTACTTC.

The chain recombines TRBV29-1 with TRBJ2-7, with TRBD2 as a possible D gene (6 bases). The CDR3 extends over 16 amino acids. Germline loops: CDR1 SQVTM, CDR2 ANQGSEA. V lost 0 bases and J lost 2, with 17 bases in between. The CDR3 protein is CSVEDGAGKTPYEQYF. For the CDR3, the DNA is TGCAGCGTTGAAGATGGGGCGGGGAAGACACCCTACGAGCAGTACTTC.

This clone was found once. The V gene is TRBV5-5, the J gene TRBJ2-7; 11 positions agree with TRBD2. V dropped 0 bases and J dropped 5; count of bases not matched to a gene: 13. CDR3 size: 18 residues. In germline, CDR1 is SGHKS, CDR2 YYEKEE (reference sequence). CDR3 nucleotides: TGTGCCAGCAGCTTGGTCGTTTTCACTAGCGGGAGCCCGAACGAGCAGTACTTC. Amino acid sequence: CASSLVVFTSGSPNEQYF.

CDR3 nucleotides: TGTGCCAGCAGCTTAGGGGCAGGGGGATTTCTCGAGGCAAAGCCCCAGCATTTT. Its protein product is CASSLGAGGFLEAKPQHF. The V gene is TRBV7-9, the J gene TRBJ1-5, with 7 bases aligning to TRBD1. There are 18 residues in the CDR3. The V and J ends lost 1 base and 8 bases, in that order; junction bases with no gene match: 17. Germline CDR1 SEHNR, CDR2 FQNEAQ (reference sequence).

The count of this clone is one. The chain couples TRBV5-6 to TRBJ2-1, with TRBD2 identical over 8 bases. Germline lookup yields CDR1 SGHDT and CDR2 YYEEEE. After removal of 3 bases from V and 1 base from J, the junction contained 6 bases not matched to a gene. The CDR3 extends over 16 amino acids. CDR3 sequence: CASSYQSGSSYNEQFF. As DNA, the CDR3 is TGTGCCAGCAGCTACCAGAGCGGGAGTTCCTACAATGAGCAGTTCTTC. Variable domain in full (rest from reference TRBV5-6 and TRBJ2-1): DAGVTQSPTHLIKTRGQQVTLRCSPKSGHDTVSWYQQALGQGPQFIFQYYEEEERQRGNFPDRFSGHQFPNYSSELNVNALLLGDSALYLCASSYQSGSSYNEQFFGPGTRLTVL.

This clone was counted a single time. The gene calls are TRBV6-1 and TRBJ2-7, with a possible D match to TRBD1 (6 bases). The CDR3 extends over 11 amino acids. Germline V gene data show CDR1 as MNHNS and CDR2 as SASEGT. V shed 4 bases and J shed 6 bases, with 7 bases lying between them. CDR3 bases: TGTGCCAGCAGTGCGGACAGCGAGCAGTACTTC. It yields the protein CASSADSEQYF.

The genes are TRBV4-3 and TRBJ2-1; TRBD2 matches 9 bases. Germline V lookup: CDR1 LGHNA, CDR2 YSLEER. V dropped 0 bases and J dropped 4; count of bases not matched to a gene: 10. This CDR3 is built from 18 residues. The CDR3 spells CASSQEAASGIKYNEQFF. CDR3 nucleotides: TGCGCCAGCAGCCAAGAGGCGGCTAGCGGGATCAAATACAATGAGCAGTTCTTC.

This sequence joins TRBV4-1 and TRBJ1-5; 8 bases are shared with TRBD1. V lost 3 bases, J lost 6 bases, and 10 bases stayed unmatched. Germline V CDR1 and CDR2: MGHRA, YSYEKL. CDR3 length: 16 amino acids. CDR3 sequence reads: CASSQAQGGGGQPQHF. The CDR3 DNA reads TGCGCCAGCAGCCAGGCACAGGGGGGCGGGGGTCAGCCCCAGCATTTT.

This rearrangement joins TRBV2 to TRBJ2-5; tentative D call: TRBD2 (5 bases). Per germline, CDR1 SNHLY and CDR2 FYNNEI. This CDR3 region has 13 residues. V lost 5 bases and J 4 bases, leaving 11 bases between the germline ends. CDR3 in amino acids: CASSRSGVETQYF. Written as DNA, the CDR3 is TGTGCCAGCAGTAGGTCCGGGGTAGAGACCCAGTACTTC.

The table lists this clone with a count of one. The chain couples TRBV7-2 to TRBJ2-2; D is unclear. The CDR3 has 12 residues. The ends were cut back, 4 bases at V and 5 bases at J, with 5 bases in the middle. Germline-derived CDR1 and CDR2 are SGHTA and FQGNSA. The CDR3 reads CASSSLTGELFF. The CDR3 DNA sequence: TGTGCCAGCAGCTCCTTAACCGGGGAGCTGTTTTTT.

The chain couples TRBV29-1 to TRBJ2-5; 7 bases line up with TRBD2. Germline V CDR1 and CDR2: SQVTM, ANQGSEA. Trimming cost V 0 bases and J 5 bases; bases outside gene matches: 18. The CDR3 consists of 18 residues. CDR3 protein: CSVEDGRRASGAGETQYF. As DNA, the CDR3 is TGCAGCGTTGAAGACGGACGGAGGGCTAGCGGAGCTGGGGAGACCCAGTACTTC.

The chain joins TRBV7-8 to TRBJ2-7, with D possibly TRBD1 on 5 matching bases. Trimming cost V 4 bases and J 2 bases, with 15 bases left between them. The CDR3 runs 15 residues. Germline values: CDR1 SGHVS, CDR2 FQNEAQ. In DNA, the CDR3 is TGTGCCAGCAGCTACGAGCGTCAGGGAACCTACGAGCAGTACTTC. Protein product: CASSYERQGTYEQYF.

This clone was detected once. The V gene is TRBV13, the J gene TRBJ2-1; D possibly matches TRBD1 or TRBD2 (5 bases each). The V end was cut by 1 base, the J end by 5 bases, with 9 bases between. The CDR3 has 14 residues. The V gene's germline CDR1 is PRHDT and CDR2 FYEKMQ (reference sequence). The CDR3 DNA reads as TGTGCCAGCAGCTTAGTGGGACCGGACAATGAGCAGTTCTTC. Encoded protein: CASSLVGPDNEQFF.

The chain joins TRBV6-5 to TRBJ2-1; 8 bases map to TRBD2. V shed 8 bases and J 3 bases; nucleotides not matched to a gene: 6. Germline CDR1 reads MNHEY; CDR2 reads SVGAGI. CDR3 length: 14 amino acids. CDR3 sequence: CASGRSGSYNEQFF. Written as DNA, the CDR3 is TGTGCCAGCGGGCGGAGCGGGAGCTACAATGAGCAGTTCTTC.

The rearrangement joins TRBV13 to TRBJ2-1; 10 bases are a match to TRBD2. From germline, CDR1 is PRHDT and CDR2 FYEKMQ (reference sequence). With 2 bases clipped from V and 4 bases from J, the junction kept 5 bases outside the gene matches. CDR3 length: 16 residues. The CDR3 bases are TGTGCCAGCAGCTTATTAGCGGGAGGTATTTACAATGAGCAGTTCTTC. Protein sequence: CASSLLAGGIYNEQFF.

The V gene is TRBV28, the J gene TRBJ2-2; 8 positions match TRBD2. CDR1 is MDHEN and CDR2 is SYDVKM in the germline V gene. J gave up 7 bases and V 7 bases, and 8 bases lay outside the gene matches. This CDR3 is built from 14 residues. The CDR3, as DNA: TGTGCCAGCATCGATGGACTAGCTTTCGGGGAGCTGTTTTTT. This sequence encodes CASIDGLAFGELFF.

The V and J genes are TRBV19 and TRBJ1-5, with D perhaps matching TRBD1 (6 bases). Between the trimmed V and J ends, which lost 3 bases and 4 bases, there was a span of 13 bases. The germline V gene has CDR1 LNHDA and CDR2 SQIVND (reference sequence). The CDR3 length is 15 residues. CDR3 sequence: CASSMDQQGNQPQHF. CDR3 nucleotide sequence: TGTGCCAGTAGTATGGACCAACAGGGAAATCAGCCCCAGCATTTT.

The sample holds one count of this clone. The rearrangement links TRBV19 to TRBJ2-7; D is ambiguous. V was clipped by 4 bases and J by 4 bases, with 14 bases between them. The CDR3 loop spans 14 amino acids. CDR1 is LNHDA, CDR2 SQIVND, per germline (reference sequence). The CDR3 DNA reads as TGTGCCAGTAGTACCGAAGGAACCTTTTACGAGCAGTACTTC. Protein product: CASSTEGTFYEQYF. Filled out from reference TRBV19 and TRBJ2-7, the complete variable domain reads DGGITQSPKYLFRKEGQNVTLSCEQNLNHDAMYWYRQDPGQGLRLIYYSQIVNDFQKGDIAEGYSVSREKKESFPLTVTSAQKNPTAFYLCASSTEGTFYEQYFGPGTRLTVT.

This clone has only a few counts. The chain links TRBV28 to TRBJ1-2, with TRBD1 matching 7 bases. This CDR3 is 14 amino acids long. Per the germline V gene, CDR1 is MDHEN and CDR2 is SYDVKM. V shed 7 bases, J shed 8 bases, and the junction held 13 bases outside the gene matches. The CDR3 coding sequence is TGTGCCAGCACCCCCGTACAGGGGTCGGGCGGCTACACCTTC. Translating it yields CASTPVQGSGGYTF.

This chain connects TRBV29-1 to TRBJ1-2; 8 bases match TRBD1. CDR1 is SQVTM and CDR2 is ANQGSEA in the germline V gene. This CDR3 comprises 18 residues. Trimming took 3 bases from V and 4 from J; bases not matched to a gene: 19. The CDR3 here is CSVEADLDRAQTLYGYTF. The DNA for the CDR3 is TGCAGCGTTGAGGCAGATTTGGACAGGGCCCAAACTCTCTATGGCTACACCTTC.

The chain couples TRBV6-6 to TRBJ1-1; D is ambiguous. V was cut by 6 bases and J by 5 bases, with 10 bases left in between. CDR1 MNHNY and CDR2 SVGAGI come from the germline V gene (reference sequence). CDR3 length equals 12 residues. The CDR3 loop reads CASSSGGTEAFF. The CDR3 DNA is TGTGCCAGCAGCTCTGGAGGGACTGAAGCTTTCTTT.

The rearrangement joins TRBV28 to TRBJ2-6; D is uncertain. CDR3 length: 15 residues. V was shortened by 3 bases and J by 0 bases, with 6 bases between the two germline ends. Per germline, CDR1 MDHEN and CDR2 SYDVKM. The CDR3 is CASSFRGSGANVLTF. The CDR3 DNA follows: TGTGCCAGCAGTTTTCGAGGCTCTGGGGCCAACGTCCTGACTTTC.

The chain uses TRBV28 and TRBJ2-1; D is undetermined. The germline V gene has CDR1 MDHEN and CDR2 SYDVKM. The ends were cut back, 11 bases at V and 5 bases at J, with 16 bases in the middle. This CDR3 spans 13 amino acids. The CDR3 nucleotides are TGTGCCGGTGGCCGTTACAGAGACAATGAGCAGTTCTTC. Translating it yields CAGGRYRDNEQFF.

The V gene is TRBV15, the J gene TRBJ2-1; D remains unclear. CDR3 length: 15 amino acids. V was clipped by 0 bases and J by 6 bases, with 12 bases between them. Germline lookup yields CDR1 LNHNV and CDR2 YYDKDF (reference sequence). The CDR3 DNA reads as TGTGCCACCAGCAGAGATCTGAGTAGCCTCAATGAGCAGTTCTTC. It specifies CATSRDLSSLNEQFF.